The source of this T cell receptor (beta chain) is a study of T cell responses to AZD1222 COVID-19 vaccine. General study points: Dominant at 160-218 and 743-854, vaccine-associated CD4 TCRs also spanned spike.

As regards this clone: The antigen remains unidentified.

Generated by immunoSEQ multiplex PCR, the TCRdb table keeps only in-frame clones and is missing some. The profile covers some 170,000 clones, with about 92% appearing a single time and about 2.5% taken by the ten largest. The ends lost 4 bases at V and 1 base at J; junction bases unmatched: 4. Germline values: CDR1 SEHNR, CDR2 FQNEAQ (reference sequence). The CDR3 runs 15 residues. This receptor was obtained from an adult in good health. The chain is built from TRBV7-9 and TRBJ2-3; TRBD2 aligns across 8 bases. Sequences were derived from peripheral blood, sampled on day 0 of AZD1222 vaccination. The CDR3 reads CASSYPGLGTDTQYF. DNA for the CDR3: TGTGCCAGCAGCTACCCGGGACTAGGCACAGATACGCAGTATTTT.